The 7 T cell receptor beta chains reported below all come from one sample, sequenced in a study of T-cell memory formation after mild COVID-19. TCRdb re-analysed the 5' RACE reads in MiXCR, keeping a single row per CDR3 protein. Of 150,000 to 200,000 distinct CDR3 sequences listed, less than 20% are singletons. The material sequenced was PBMCs or a T cell subset sorted from them (not recorded which). The receptors shown here come from a man aged 18 to 29 who had mild COVID-19 (a few samples of this study predate the infection). Cell type and time point are not known.

This clonotype has a handful of counts. This chain uses TRBV20-1 with TRBJ2-3; D might be TRBD1 or TRBD2, each matching 5 bases. Trimming pared 3 bases from V and 2 bases from J, leaving 6 bases between. Germline V gene lookup returns CDR1 DFQATT and CDR2 SNEGSKA (reference sequence). This CDR3 is 12 amino acids long. The CDR3 protein is CSASGTTDTQYF. The CDR3 coding sequence is TGCAGTGCTAGCGGGACCACAGATACGCAGTATTTT.

This chain connects TRBV5-1 to TRBJ2-1; D is undetermined. Germline CDR1 SGHRS, CDR2 YFSETQ. The CDR3 contains 11 residues. The V end was cut by 3 bases, the J end by 8 bases, with 6 bases between. CDR3 DNA: TGCGCCAGCAGCTACCGGTATGAGCAGTTCTTC. Protein sequence: CASSYRYEQFF.

This chain uses TRBV28 with TRBJ2-1; unclear D gene. Germline CDR1 MDHEN, CDR2 SYDVKM. Trimming removed 6 bases from V and 0 bases from J, with 12 bases in between. The CDR3 runs 15 residues. This chain's CDR3 is CASRPSANSYNEQFF. Here the CDR3 DNA reads TGTGCCAGCAGACCCAGCGCCAACTCCTACAATGAGCAGTTCTTC.

The chain links TRBV5-1 to TRBJ2-1; D is uncertain. The V and J ends lost 2 bases and 3 bases respectively, with 12 bases between them. Per the germline V gene, CDR1 is SGHRS and CDR2 is YFSETQ. CDR3 length equals 15 residues. The CDR3 loop is CASSLEDRVYNEQFF. CDR3 sequence (DNA): TGCGCCAGCAGCTTAGAGGACCGGGTCTACAATGAGCAGTTCTTC.

This chain connects TRBV5-1 to TRBJ1-1; D is ambiguous. Deletions cut 4 bases from V and 1 base from J, with 14 bases between. Germline CDR1 reads SGHRS; CDR2 reads YFSETQ. The CDR3 loop spans 15 amino acids. CDR3 sequence: CASSLGVLGNTEAFF. The CDR3 DNA follows: TGCGCCAGCAGCCTTGGCGTCCTGGGGAACACTGAAGCTTTCTTT.

This clonotype was seen a few times. The chain couples TRBV4-3 to TRBJ2-3; D perhaps matches TRBD1 (5 bases). The CDR3 is 14 residues long. The V end lost 1 base, the J end lost 7 bases, and 12 bases lay between the germline ends. Germline CDR1 LGHNA, CDR2 YSLEER. DNA of the CDR3: TGCGCCAGCAGCCAAGGGGCAGGGTGGTATACGCAGTATTTT. Protein sequence: CASSQGAGWYTQYF.

The chain recombines TRBV11-2 with TRBJ2-5; unclear D gene. Germline V lookup: CDR1 SGHAT, CDR2 FQNNGV. The V end lost 5 bases, the J end lost 5 bases, and 15 bases lay between the germline ends. The CDR3 runs to 14 residues. The CDR3: CASSAQTMGETQYF. CDR3 bases: TGTGCCAGCAGCGCCCAAACTATGGGGGAGACCCAGTACTTC.